This TCR beta chain came from a study of vaccination and CD4 T cells after COVID-19. Overall study: SARS-CoV-2 was confirmed by nasal swab PCR; disease was mild in roughly ten, severe in one. Controls used CEFX viral epitopes (positive), HIV-1 Nef peptides (negative), or no peptide. Median time from second vaccine dose to sampling was 60 to 80 days (14 to 241).

CDR3 length equals 15 residues. V was trimmed by 0 bases and J by 5 bases, leaving 14 bases between them. Germline V gene sequence: CDR1 SGHDT, CDR2 YYEEEE. The treatment: roughly 10-day PBMC culture with coronavirus spike peptide pools or control peptides (ViraFEST assay). With the Oncomine TCR Beta short-read assay, DNA from cultured CD4+ T cells was sequenced. TCRdb reprocessed the PCR reads via MiXCR and lists one record per CDR3 protein. The repertoire includes 9,500 to 10,000 distinct CDR3 sequences, 30% to 40% of them detected once, and 16% sits in the top ten. Points from the study as a whole: The study found median SARS-CoV-2-reactive clonotypes rising from 21 to 38, not significantly.

As for this clonotype: Its specificity is unknown.

This sequence was found in a human donor who had recovered from COVID-19. What was sequenced was CD4+ T cells from blood, cultured in vitro. The genes are TRBV5-6 and TRBJ1-2, with TRBD1 as a possible D gene (6 bases). DNA for the CDR3: TGTGCCAGCAGCTTGGTCGGTTACAGGGTATATGGCTACACCTTC. It translates to CASSLVGYRVYGYTF.